The clone carrying this T cell receptor beta chain was detected ten times or more. Its antigen is unknown. At the DNA level, this CDR3 is encoded by other sequences in the same sample as well. TCRdb keeps only in-frame clones here, not all; method: immunoSEQ multiplex PCR. The sample lists around 200,000 clones, approximately 61% seen once, with less than 11% in the top ten. The sample comes from a study of shared clonotypes between healthy human individuals. Across the whole study: Researchers assigned three CD4 naive, three CD4 memory, two CD8 naive and one CD8 memory plate to each donor. General study points: Among the subsets, naive ones generally showed larger estimated richness than memory ones. Sequencing depth was a factor that was expected to affect clonotype sharing among donors.

This CDR3 is built from 12 residues. Trimming took 1 base from V and 1 from J, leaving 3 bases between them. Germline V gene sequence: CDR1 SGHDT, CDR2 YYEEEE. The chain employs TRBV5-6 and TRBJ2-7; D remains unclear. This receptor was identified in a man younger than 45 in good health. Specimen: memory CD4+ T cells sorted from blood. Subset noted: CD45RA-negative fraction. The CDR3 here is CASSLRSYEQYF. The CDR3 DNA follows: TGTGCCAGCAGCTTGCGGTCCTACGAGCAGTACTTC.